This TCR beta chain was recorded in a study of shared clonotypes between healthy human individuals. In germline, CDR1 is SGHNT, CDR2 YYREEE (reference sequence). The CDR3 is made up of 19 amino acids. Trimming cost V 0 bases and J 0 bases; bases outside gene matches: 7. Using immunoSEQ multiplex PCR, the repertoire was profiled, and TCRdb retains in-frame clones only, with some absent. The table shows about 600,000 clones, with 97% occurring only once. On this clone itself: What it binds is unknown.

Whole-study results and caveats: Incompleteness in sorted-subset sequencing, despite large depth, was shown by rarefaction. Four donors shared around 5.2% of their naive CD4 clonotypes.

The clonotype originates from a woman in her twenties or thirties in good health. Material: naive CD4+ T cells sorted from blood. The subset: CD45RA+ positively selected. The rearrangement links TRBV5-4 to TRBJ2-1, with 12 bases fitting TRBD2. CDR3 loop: CASSLGLAGGPGSYNEQFF. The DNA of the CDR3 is TGTGCCAGCAGCTTGGGCCTAGCGGGAGGGCCGGGCTCCTACAATGAGCAGTTCTTC. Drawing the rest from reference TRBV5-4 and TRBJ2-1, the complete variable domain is ETGVTQSPTHLIKTRGQQVTLRCSSQSGHNTVSWYQQALGQGPQFIFQYYREEENGRGNFPPRFSGLQFPNYSSELNVNALELDDSALYLCASSLGLAGGPGSYNEQFFGPGTRLTVL.